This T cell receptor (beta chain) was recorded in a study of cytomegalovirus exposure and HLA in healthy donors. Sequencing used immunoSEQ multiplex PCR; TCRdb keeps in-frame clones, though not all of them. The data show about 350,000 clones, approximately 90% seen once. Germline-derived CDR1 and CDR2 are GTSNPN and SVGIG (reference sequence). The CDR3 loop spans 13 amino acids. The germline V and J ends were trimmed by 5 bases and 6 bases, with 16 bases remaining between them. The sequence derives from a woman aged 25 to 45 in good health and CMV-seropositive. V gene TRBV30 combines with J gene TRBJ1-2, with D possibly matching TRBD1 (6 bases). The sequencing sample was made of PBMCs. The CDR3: CAWLRGQGNGYTF. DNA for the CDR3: TGTGCCTGGCTTCGGGGCCAGGGGAATGGCTACACCTTC.